This entry lists 20 T cell receptor beta chains sequenced from one sample in a study of identical twins. TCRdb used MiXCR to reprocess the 5' RACE reads, holding one entry per CDR3 protein. Among a few hundred thousand distinct CDR3 sequences listed, 18% were seen once. Material: naive T cells sorted from blood. The receptors originated from a man aged 50-60 years in good health.

There are many counts of this clonotype. The chain carries TRBV11-2 and TRBJ2-2, with a weak D call TRBD1 (6 bases). This CDR3 spans 14 amino acids. V lost 6 bases, J lost 4 bases, and 12 bases lay in between. Germline V gene data show CDR1 as SGHAT and CDR2 as FQNNGV. CDR3 nucleotides: TGTGCCAGCAGTTATTTACAGGGCACCGGGGAGCTGTTTTTT. This codes for CASSYLQGTGELFF.

The sample holds many counts of this clonotype. The CDR3 DNA reads as TGTGCCAGCAGCTTATCGGGTGGTGGGGGTGTTACTGAGCAGTTCTTC. This translates into CASSLSGGGGVTEQFF. V usage is TRBV7-9 and J usage is TRBJ2-1; D possibly matches TRBD1 or TRBD2 (5 bases each). V dropped 2 bases and J dropped 9 bases, with 20 bases sitting between them. Germline V gene sequence: CDR1 SEHNR, CDR2 FQNEAQ (reference sequence). This CDR3 has 16 amino acids.

This clonotype was picked up many times. The chain recombines TRBV20-1 with TRBJ1-5, with TRBD1 identical over 9 bases. With V trimmed by 0 bases and J by 0 bases, 9 bases remained unmatched. Germline-derived CDR1 and CDR2 are DFQATT and SNEGSKA (reference sequence). This CDR3 region has 18 residues. CDR3 in DNA: TGCAGTGCTAGAGAAACGGACAGGGGCCATTATAGCAATCAGCCCCAGCATTTT. Its protein product is CSARETDRGHYSNQPQHF.

This clonotype occurred a few times. V gene TRBV4-2 combines with J gene TRBJ2-3, with D uncertain. CDR1 and CDR2 from the germline V gene are LGHNA and YNFKEQ. The CDR3 contains 15 residues. Trimming cost V 2 bases and J 2 bases, with 11 bases left between them. CDR3: CASSQTPMDTDTQYF. As DNA, the CDR3 is TGTGCCAGCAGCCAAACCCCAATGGACACAGATACGCAGTATTTT.

This clonotype turned up a few times. The V gene is TRBV7-6, the J gene TRBJ2-2, with D tentatively TRBD1 (5 bases). Germline-derived CDR1 and CDR2 are SGHVS and FNYEAQ. Trimming removed 5 bases at V and 4 bases at J, with 14 bases between. CDR3 length: 15 residues. The CDR3: CASSVGPGLTGELFF. The CDR3 bases are TGTGCCAGCAGCGTTGGCCCAGGGCTCACCGGGGAGCTGTTTTTT.

The chain combines TRBV5-5 with TRBJ2-3; D is undetermined. Trimming removed 2 bases from V and 0 bases from J, with 10 bases in between. The CDR3 has 15 amino acids. The germline gives CDR1 SGHKS, CDR2 YYEKEE (reference sequence). The CDR3 reads CASSFGVASTDTQYF. CDR3 DNA: TGTGCCAGCAGCTTTGGGGTCGCTAGCACAGATACGCAGTATTTT. Drawing the rest from reference TRBV5-5 and TRBJ2-3, the complete variable domain is DAGVTQSPTHLIKTRGQQVTLRCSPISGHKSVSWYQQVLGQGPQFIFQYYEKEERGRGNFPDRFSARQFPNYSSELNVNALLLGDSALYLCASSFGVASTDTQYFGPGTRLTVL.

The CDR3 DNA sequence: TGCAGTGCTCCCCTGACGACTAGGGGGCGGGCTGAAGCTTTCTTT. Translation: CSAPLTTRGRAEAFF. The chain employs TRBV20-1 and TRBJ1-1, with 7 bases fitting TRBD1. Germline V gene sequence: CDR1 DFQATT, CDR2 SNEGSKA (reference sequence). The V gene end was trimmed by 5 bases and the J gene end by 6 bases; junction bases not matched to a gene: 15. The CDR3 runs to 15 residues.

This clonotype was picked up many times. The rearrangement joins TRBV5-1 to TRBJ2-1; D not certain. The CDR3 has 15 residues. Between the trimmed V and J ends, which lost 0 bases and 3 bases, there was a span of 10 bases. Per the germline V gene, CDR1 is SGHRS and CDR2 is YFSETQ. CDR3: CASSLAAPHYNEQFF. In DNA form, the CDR3 reads TGCGCCAGCAGCTTGGCGGCCCCCCACTACAATGAGCAGTTCTTC.

V gene TRBV7-2 combines with J gene TRBJ1-5, with D possibly TRBD1 on 6 matching bases. This CDR3 has 16 amino acids. Trimming removed 0 bases at V and 5 bases at J, with 14 bases between. The germline gives CDR1 SGHTA, CDR2 FQGNSA. The CDR3 protein is CASSLAAGDLDQPQHF. DNA for the CDR3: TGTGCCAGCAGCTTAGCGGCAGGGGACTTAGATCAGCCCCAGCATTTT.

The chain employs TRBV27 and TRBJ2-5; maybe TRBD1 (6 bases). CDR3 length: 16 residues. V dropped 0 bases and J dropped 4 bases, with 15 bases sitting between them. Germline lookup yields CDR1 MNHEY and CDR2 SMNVEV (reference sequence). CDR3 nucleotide sequence: TGTGCCAGCAGTTTATCGACAGTAGGGGGTGGAGAGACCCAGTACTTC. Its protein product is CASSLSTVGGGETQYF.

This clonotype appeared many times. This rearrangement joins TRBV29-1 to TRBJ2-3; possibly TRBD1 or TRBD2 for D (6 bases each). The length of the CDR3 is 14 residues. Germline V gene sequence: CDR1 SQVTM, CDR2 ANQGSEA. This CDR3 is CTTGDPGATDTQYF. CDR3 DNA sequence: TGCACAACTGGAGACCCGGGGGCAACAGATACGCAGTATTTT.

Ten or more counts support this clonotype. DNA of the CDR3: TGTGCCAGCAGAGGGGGGGGCTCCTACGAGCAGTACTTC. Residues: CASRGGGSYEQYF. The gene calls are TRBV6-1 and TRBJ2-7; a weak D match, TRBD2 (7 bases). Germline CDR1 reads MNHNS; CDR2 reads SASEGT. CDR3 length equals 13 residues. V was trimmed by 6 bases and J by 0 bases, leaving 9 bases between them.

In this sample, this clonotype turned up many times. The J gene is TRBJ1-4, the V gene TRBV5-5, with 8 bases aligning to TRBD1. The CDR3 length is 17 residues. CDR1 SGHKS and CDR2 YYEKEE come from the germline V gene (reference sequence). J lost 7 bases, V lost 1 base, and 12 bases had no gene match. The CDR3 loop reads CASSLSVAGGLGEKLFF. The CDR3, as DNA: TGTGCCAGCAGCTTGTCGGTTGCAGGGGGCTTGGGTGAAAAACTGTTTTTT. Looking up the rest from reference TRBV5-5 and TRBJ1-4 gives the full variable domain: DAGVTQSPTHLIKTRGQQVTLRCSPISGHKSVSWYQQVLGQGPQFIFQYYEKEERGRGNFPDRFSARQFPNYSSELNVNALLLGDSALYLCASSLSVAGGLGEKLFFGSGTQLSVL.

This clonotype appeared many times. The chain carries TRBV20-1 and TRBJ2-1, with 8 nucleotides matching TRBD2. The CDR3 runs 14 residues. The germline V gene encodes CDR1 DFQATT and CDR2 SNEGSKA (reference sequence). V was pared by 5 bases and J by 0 bases, with 3 bases of the junction left unmatched. The CDR3 region is CSAGGGRSYNEQFF. The DNA of the CDR3 is TGCAGTGCTGGCGGGGGGCGCTCCTACAATGAGCAGTTCTTC.

This chain links TRBV6-5 with TRBJ1-3, with a tentative D call TRBD1 (6 bases). V was cut by 4 bases and J by 0 bases, with 10 bases left in between. The germline V gene has CDR1 MNHEY and CDR2 SVGAGI. This CDR3 is built from 15 residues. The CDR3 reads CASSSEGDSGNTIYF. The CDR3, as DNA: TGTGCCAGCAGTTCCGAGGGGGACTCTGGAAACACCATATATTTT.

The rearrangement links TRBV14 to TRBJ2-5, with D tentatively TRBD2 (6 bases). CDR3 length equals 15 residues. V shed 4 bases and J shed 1 base, with 13 bases lying between them. Germline V lookup: CDR1 SGHDN, CDR2 FVKESK. DNA of the CDR3: TGTGCCAGCAGCCGGGAGGAGACAGCCCAAGAGACCCAGTACTTC. Amino acid sequence: CASSREETAQETQYF.

The table lists this clonotype with a few counts. The V call is TRBV12-3 or TRBV12-4, the J call TRBJ2-2; D gene unclear. With 5 bases removed from V and 6 bases from J, the gap between germline ends came to 10 bases. The CDR3 has 13 amino acids. The CDR3 spells CASSLTEAGELFF. Written as DNA, the CDR3 is TGTGCCAGCAGTCTGACCGAAGCCGGGGAGCTGTTTTTT.

The V call is TRBV6-1, the J call TRBJ2-1, with TRBD2 matching 14 bases. The germline gives CDR1 MNHNS, CDR2 SASEGT. The length of the CDR3 is 17 residues. V lost 6 bases and J lost 7; bases outside the gene matches: 11. The CDR3 DNA reads as TGTGCCAGCAGCCCAACCGGGACTAGCGGGAGAGTGAATGAGCAGTTCTTC. The encoded protein is CASSPTGTSGRVNEQFF.

This clonotype was recorded at least ten times. The rearrangement joins TRBV12-3 or TRBV12-4 to TRBJ1-1; perhaps TRBD1 as D (5 bases). This CDR3 region has 14 residues. V lost 9 bases to trimming and J lost 4 bases, with 18 bases between them. The CDR3 protein is CASRLSTGGTEAFF. CDR3 sequence (DNA): TGTGCCAGTCGTCTAAGTACGGGGGGCACTGAAGCTTTCTTT.

The genes are TRBV25-1 and TRBJ2-2; no firm D call. Trimming removed 4 bases at V and 6 bases at J, with 12 bases between. The CDR3 is 14 residues long. Germline CDR1 is MGHDK and CDR2 is SYGVNS. CDR3 sequence: CASSVASPAGELFF. The CDR3 DNA reads TGTGCCAGCAGTGTAGCTAGTCCGGCCGGGGAGCTGTTTTTT.